The sequence of this TCR beta chain was determined in a study of brain metastases from non-small cell lung cancer. The V gene lost 4 bases and the J gene lost 6 bases, with 20 bases spanning the gap. CDR1 and CDR2 from the germline V gene are SGHRS and YFSETQ. CDR3 length: 16 residues. Measured with immunoSEQ multiplex PCR; TCRdb has only the in-frame clones, and not every one. In the table there are approximately 1,000 clones, 89% of which are singletons. Specimen: primary lung tumor tissue. The source of this sequence is a donor at least 40 years old with non-small cell lung cancer. V gene TRBV5-1 combines with J gene TRBJ2-1; D unresolved. In DNA, the CDR3 is TGCGCCAGCAGCCGACCAACTGCCGACCTTGGCAATGAGCAGTTCTTC. Translating it yields CASSRPTADLGNEQFF.